These 5 T cell receptor beta chains were all obtained from the same sample, sequenced in a study of T cells after somatic rescue of genetic block. Assay: immunoSEQ multiplex PCR; the TCRdb copy retains only in-frame clones and omits some. The sample lists 65,000 to 70,000 clones, around 90% seen once, with 2.5% to 3.5% in the top ten. The sample comprised peripheral blood mononuclear cells (PBMCs). The receptors were sampled from a man aged 35 to 55.

The chain employs TRBV19 and TRBJ1-5; D perhaps matches TRBD1 (6 bases). CDR1 and CDR2 (germline): LNHDA, SQIVND (reference sequence). The CDR3 consists of 15 residues. Trimming removed 7 bases at V and 1 base at J, with 14 bases between. The CDR3 protein is CASTPLGQSNQPQHF. CDR3 DNA sequence: TGTGCCAGTACGCCGCTAGGACAGAGCAATCAGCCCCAGCATTTT. Filled out from reference TRBV19 and TRBJ1-5, the complete variable domain reads DGGITQSPKYLFRKEGQNVTLSCEQNLNHDAMYWYRQDPGQGLRLIYYSQIVNDFQKGDIAEGYSVSREKKESFPLTVTSAQKNPTAFYLCASTPLGQSNQPQHFGDGTRLSIL.

This chain joins TRBV5-1 and TRBJ1-2, with 10 bases fitting TRBD1. The V gene end was trimmed by 1 base and the J gene end by 4 bases; junction bases not matched to a gene: 7. CDR1 SGHRS and CDR2 YFSETQ come from the germline V gene. This CDR3 is 16 amino acids long. The CDR3 spells CASSLTGTGDAYGYTF. The CDR3 region has the DNA TGCGCCAGCAGCTTGACCGGGACAGGGGATGCCTATGGCTACACCTTC.

The gene calls are TRBV4-1 and TRBJ1-4; weak D call: TRBD1 (5 bases). The V end lost 1 base, the J end lost 0 bases, and 12 bases lay between the germline ends. The CDR3 runs 17 residues. CDR1 and CDR2 (germline): MGHRA, YSYEKL. The CDR3 coding sequence is TGCGCCAGCAGCCAAGTTTCCACAGGTGCAACTAATGAAAAACTGTTTTTT. Translating it yields CASSQVSTGATNEKLFF.

The CDR3 loop is CASSLPTVSSYNEQFF. The DNA for the CDR3 is TGCGCCAGCAGCCTACCGACAGTTAGCTCCTACAATGAGCAGTTCTTC. The rearrangement uses TRBV4-1 and TRBJ2-1; a weak D match, TRBD1 (5 bases). The germline V gene encodes CDR1 MGHRA and CDR2 YSYEKL. This CDR3 has 16 residues. The V gene lost 4 bases and the J gene lost 0 bases, with 13 bases spanning the gap.

The V call is TRBV10-1, the J call TRBJ2-3; TRBD2 matches at 8 bases. The CDR3 runs 15 residues. Germline CDR1 WNHNN, CDR2 SYGVQD (reference sequence). Germline trimming cut 3 bases from V and 0 bases from J; bases unmatched to any gene: 2. CDR3 sequence (DNA): TGCGCCAGCAGTGATGGCGGGGGGAGCACAGATACGCAGTATTTT. Translated: CASSDGGGSTDTQYF.